This TCR beta chain stems from a study of shared clonotypes between healthy human individuals. The V and J ends lost 6 bases and 3 bases respectively, with 11 bases between them. Germline V gene sequence: CDR1 MNHNS, CDR2 SASEGT. This CDR3 region has 13 residues. Every subset had its genomic DNA shared out evenly among several immunoSEQ plates. TCRdb's copy holds only in-frame clones and misses some; the assay was immunoSEQ multiplex PCR. Of more than 2,000,000 clones listed, around nine tenths are singletons. Donors had no recently reported acute infections or vaccinations and were HIV-negative. Every donor was a Caucasian adult from Nashville, Tennessee. CD45RA+ naive and CD45RA-negative memory subsets were separated from CD4+ cells.

The chain links TRBV6-1 to TRBJ1-1; D is perhaps TRBD1 (6 bases). Sequences were obtained from naive CD4+ T cells sorted from blood. Subset noted: CD45RA+ positively selected. This sequence was found in a man between 18 and 29 years old in good health. CDR3 sequence reads: CASRSGADTEAFF. The CDR3 region has the DNA TGTGCCAGCAGATCGGGGGCGGACACTGAAGCTTTCTTT.